These 5 T cell receptor beta chains share one sample of origin, sequenced in a study of blood T cell repertoires in COVID-19. Data came from immunoSEQ multiplex PCR; TCRdb stores just in-frame clones and leaves some out. The table has 250,000 to 400,000 clones, about nine tenths seen once. Source material: PBMCs or T cells enriched from blood (not recorded which). The receptors come from a man in his 60s who had recovered from COVID-19.

The chain is built from TRBV19 and TRBJ2-2, with unresolved D. Per the germline V gene, CDR1 is LNHDA and CDR2 is SQIVND (reference sequence). Between the trimmed V and J ends, which lost 3 bases and 0 bases, there was a span of 8 bases. This CDR3 comprises 15 residues. Here the CDR3 reads CASSINVANTGELFF. Written as DNA, the CDR3 is TGTGCCAGTAGTATTAATGTCGCGAACACCGGGGAGCTGTTTTTT.

The gene calls are TRBV7-2 and TRBJ1-3, with 9 bases aligning to TRBD1. The CDR3 consists of 15 residues. The germline V gene encodes CDR1 SGHTA and CDR2 FQGNSA. Trimming took 4 bases from V and 2 from J; bases not matched to a gene: 3. The CDR3 protein is CASSSYRGPGNTIYF. Here the CDR3 DNA reads TGTGCCAGCAGCTCATACAGGGGGCCTGGAAACACCATATATTTT.

This rearrangement joins TRBV5-6 to TRBJ1-6; 7 bases map to TRBD1. In germline, CDR1 is SGHDT, CDR2 YYEEEE. The CDR3 sequence is 13 residues long. Trimming removed 3 bases from V and 11 bases from J; junction bases left unmatched: 5. The CDR3 DNA reads as TGTGCCAGCAGCTCCACAGGGGTAGCACCCCTCCACTTT. Its protein product is CASSSTGVAPLHF. The whole variable domain, filled in from reference TRBV5-6 and TRBJ1-6, reads DAGVTQSPTHLIKTRGQQVTLRCSPKSGHDTVSWYQQALGQGPQFIFQYYEEEERQRGNFPDRFSGHQFPNYSSELNVNALLLGDSALYLCASSSTGVAPLHFGNGTRLTVT.

This clone occurred once. This chain connects TRBV7-8 to TRBJ1-3; D call uncertain. Germline values: CDR1 SGHVS, CDR2 FQNEAQ. This CDR3 comprises 13 residues. Trimming cost V 1 base and J 9 bases, with 10 bases left between them. Here the CDR3 reads CASSLGRTGTIYF. The CDR3 DNA follows: TGTGCCAGCAGCTTAGGGAGGACCGGCACCATATATTTT.

The V and J genes are TRBV5-1 and TRBJ2-2, with 11 bases identical to TRBD2. This CDR3 is 16 amino acids long. Trimming removed 4 bases from V and 1 base from J; junction bases left unmatched: 3. Germline values: CDR1 SGHRS, CDR2 YFSETQ. The CDR3 DNA follows: TGCGCCAGCAGCCAACTAGCGGGAGAGAACACCGGGGAGCTGTTTTTT. It specifies CASSQLAGENTGELFF.